What follows describes a single TCR beta chain. The clone's antigen remains unknown. No much larger clonotype is one base removed from it; base qualities were not supplied. The library was generated by the immunoSEQ multiplex PCR assay. TCRdb re-hosts the immuneACCESS table, in-frame sequences only. Its copies lack some clones; in the studies checked, an unresolved V gene accounts for under half of them, and the cause for the rest is not known. Present in this sample are 90,000 or so clones, around 90% of which were seen just once. The biggest ten clones account for roughly a tenth of the sample. These data come from a study of control samples from healthy donors and cancer patients (dated by TCRdb to the early 2020s). The clonotype was recovered from a woman aged 45-60 years with colorectal cancer. Material for sequencing was PBMCs.

The DNA is as follows: TGTGCCAGCAGCGGAGGGGGAGGGGGGGACATTGAGCAGTTCTTC. This encodes CASSGGGGGDIEQFF. The chain uses TRBV9 and TRBJ2-1, and possibly TRBD2, on 7 matching bases. CDR1 and CDR2 are drawn from the germline V gene: SGDLS, YYNGEE. The CDR3 measures 15 amino acids from cysteine to phenylalanine. The only DNA kept is the CDR3, 45 bases in frame from the first base. V is reduced by 3 bases and J by 9 bases, leaving a spacing of 19 bases between them.